The 16 T cell receptor beta chains below were found in one sample sequenced in a study of blood T cell repertoires in COVID-19. The data were produced by immunoSEQ multiplex PCR, yet TCRdb's version contains in-frame clones alone and is incomplete. Of around 120,000 clones listed, 80% are singletons. Material for sequencing was peripheral blood. All receptors come from a human donor in a cohort sampled during active COVID-19.

J is TRBJ2-7 and V is TRBV5-4; 7 bases align to TRBD1. Losses at the gene ends were 3 bases for V and 2 bases for J; bases not matched to a gene: 8. Germline V lookup: CDR1 SGHNT, CDR2 YYREEE (reference sequence). The CDR3 loop spans 15 amino acids. The CDR3 nucleotides read TGTGCCAGCAGCTACGCAGGGGGTCCACCCTACGAGCAGTACTTC. Residues: CASSYAGGPPYEQYF.

In DNA, the CDR3 is TGTGCCAGCAGTACCAGCCAACAGGGTTCGGGGAAGACCCAGTACTTC. The encoded protein is CASSTSQQGSGKTQYF. This chain links TRBV27 with TRBJ2-5; D perhaps matches TRBD1 (6 bases). From germline, CDR1 is MNHEY and CDR2 SMNVEV (reference sequence). The CDR3 has 16 residues. The germline V and J ends were trimmed by 5 bases and 6 bases, with 22 bases remaining between them.

This clone occurred once. V gene TRBV5-1 combines with J gene TRBJ2-1; D gene unclear. V lost 1 base and J 8 bases, leaving 19 bases between the germline ends. Germline lookup yields CDR1 SGHRS and CDR2 YFSETQ. This CDR3 spans 16 amino acids. DNA of the CDR3: TGCGCCAGCAGCTTGAGTGGGCAACAGTGGTGGGATGAGCAGTTCTTC. Amino acids: CASSLSGQQWWDEQFF.

The chain employs TRBV3-1 (or the pseudogene TRBV3-2) and TRBJ2-3, with TRBD1 identical over 8 bases. This CDR3 region has 16 residues. V lost 4 bases to trimming and J lost 1 base; unmatched junction nucleotides: 7. Per germline, CDR1 LGHDT and CDR2 YNNKEL (reference sequence). Here the CDR3 reads CASSRKQGVGTDTQYF. DNA for the CDR3: TGTGCCAGCAGCCGAAAACAGGGGGTCGGCACAGATACGCAGTATTTT.

V gene TRBV10-3 combines with J gene TRBJ1-3; D remains unclear. CDR1 is ENHRY and CDR2 is SYGVKD in the germline V gene. The length of the CDR3 is 14 residues. V was shortened by 5 bases and J by 3 bases, with 11 bases between the two germline ends. DNA of the CDR3: TGTGCCATCAGTCCTCCGGGGAGTGGAAACACCATATATTTT. Protein: CAISPPGSGNTIYF.

This chain uses TRBV18 with TRBJ2-5; D is uncertain. There are 13 residues in the CDR3. The ends were cut back, 1 base at V and 5 bases at J, with 8 bases in the middle. CDR1 is KGHSH and CDR2 is LQKENI in the germline V gene. Here the CDR3 reads CASSPLYRETQYF. The DNA of the CDR3 is TGTGCCAGCTCACCACTGTATCGGGAGACCCAGTACTTC.

This chain connects TRBV5-1 to TRBJ1-2; 11 bases map to TRBD1. The J segment lost 7 bases and the V segment lost 4 bases, leaving 9 bases of the junction unmatched. Germline V gene data show CDR1 as SGHRS and CDR2 as YFSETQ. This CDR3 is built from 15 residues. The CDR3 loop is CASSLDRGPARGYTF. DNA for the CDR3: TGCGCCAGCAGCCTGGACAGGGGGCCGGCGCGTGGCTACACCTTC.

The genes are TRBV7-9 and TRBJ2-3; 10 nucleotides align to TRBD2. Germline loops: CDR1 SEHNR, CDR2 FQNEAQ (reference sequence). The junction had 4 bases not matched to a gene; V was cut back by 2 bases and J by 2 bases. The CDR3 loop spans 16 amino acids. The CDR3 DNA is TGTGCCAGCAGCTTAAGACTAGCGGGCCACACAGATACGCAGTATTTT. Translation: CASSLRLAGHTDTQYF.

The gene calls are TRBV15 and TRBJ1-3; the D gene is possibly TRBD1 (6 bases). CDR3 length: 17 residues. V was pared by 0 bases and J by 6 bases, with 18 bases between. Germline V gives CDR1 LNHNV, CDR2 YYDKDF (reference sequence). The CDR3 DNA reads as TGTGCCACCAGCAGAGATTCGGCGTGGACAGACTCAAACACCATATATTTT. Amino acid sequence: CATSRDSAWTDSNTIYF. Full variable domain (rest looked up from reference TRBV15 and TRBJ1-3): DAMVIQNPRYQVTQFGKPVTLSCSQTLNHNVMYWYQQKSSQAPKLLFHYYDKDFNNEADTPDNFQSRRPNTSFCFLDIRSPGLGDTAMYLCATSRDSAWTDSNTIYFGEGSWLTVV.

This clone was observed a single time. The genes are TRBV7-2 and TRBJ1-1, with TRBD1 matching over 9 bases. The V gene end was trimmed by 2 bases and the J gene end by 6 bases; junction bases not matched to a gene: 7. Germline V gene sequence: CDR1 SGHTA, CDR2 FQGNSA. The CDR3 is made up of 15 amino acids. This CDR3 is CASSLSGGQGPEAFF. The CDR3 DNA sequence: TGTGCCAGCAGCTTAAGTGGTGGACAGGGGCCTGAAGCTTTCTTT. The variable domain in full, completed from reference TRBV7-2 and TRBJ1-1, reads GAGVSQSPSNKVTEKGKDVELRCDPISGHTALYWYRQSLGQGLEFLIYFQGNSAPDKSGLPSDRFSAERTGGSVSTLTIQRTQQEDSAVYLCASSLSGGQGPEAFFGQGTRLTVV.

This clone has a single count. The gene calls are TRBV18 and TRBJ1-2; D call uncertain. V lost 6 bases and J lost 5, with 13 bases in between. Germline-derived CDR1 and CDR2 are KGHSH and LQKENI. There are 13 residues in the CDR3. CDR3 region: CASSQIPQYGYTF. The CDR3 nucleotides are TGTGCCAGCTCTCAGATTCCTCAATATGGCTACACCTTC.

The V and J genes are TRBV19 and TRBJ2-7; the D gene is possibly TRBD1 (6 bases). Germline lookup yields CDR1 LNHDA and CDR2 SQIVND (reference sequence). This CDR3 comprises 15 residues. V was shortened by 0 bases and J by 4 bases, with 13 bases between the two germline ends. The CDR3 reads CASSIDAGTQYEQYF. The DNA for the CDR3 is TGTGCCAGTAGTATAGACGCCGGGACACAATACGAGCAGTACTTC.

The rearrangement uses TRBV7-3 and TRBJ2-2, with D perhaps TRBD1 (5 bases). Germline V gene sequence: CDR1 SGHTA, CDR2 FQGTGA. V lost 1 base, J lost 6 bases, and 12 bases lay in between. The CDR3 runs 15 residues. CDR3 nucleotides: TGTGCCAGCAGCTTAAGGGCGGTAGGGGCCGGGGAGCTGTTTTTT. Its translation is CASSLRAVGAGELFF.

The chain recombines TRBV27 with TRBJ1-4; TRBD1 matches at 9 bases. Germline values: CDR1 MNHEY, CDR2 SMNVEV (reference sequence). This CDR3 region has 14 residues. V trimming: 3 bases; J trimming: 8 bases; junction bases outside the gene matches: 4. The CDR3: CASSFGTGLEKLFF. The CDR3 DNA reads TGTGCCAGCAGTTTTGGGACAGGGCTCGAAAAACTGTTTTTT.

V and J are TRBV9 and TRBJ2-2; TRBD2 matches 12 bases. This CDR3 contains 16 residues. Germline V CDR1 and CDR2: SGDLS, YYNGEE. V was pared by 3 bases and J by 6 bases, with 6 bases of the junction left unmatched. The CDR3 DNA sequence: TGTGCCAGCAGCGACTTGACTAGCGGGGGATCCGGGGAGCTGTTTTTT. Protein product: CASSDLTSGGSGELFF. Based on the CDR3 plus reference TRBV9 and TRBJ2-2, the full variable domain is DSGVTQTPKHLITATGQRVTLRCSPRSGDLSVYWYQQSLDQGLQFLIQYYNGEERAKGNILERFSAQQFPDLHSELNLSSLELGDSALYFCASSDLTSGGSGELFFGEGSRLTVL.

V is TRBV14 and J is TRBJ2-3; 15 positions match TRBD2. Germline values: CDR1 SGHDN, CDR2 FVKESK. This CDR3 contains 17 residues. Trimming took 3 bases from V and 6 from J; bases not matched to a gene: 7. The CDR3: CASSHGLAGGPSDTQYF. The CDR3 coding sequence is TGTGCCAGCAGCCACGGACTAGCGGGGGGGCCTTCTGATACGCAGTATTTT.